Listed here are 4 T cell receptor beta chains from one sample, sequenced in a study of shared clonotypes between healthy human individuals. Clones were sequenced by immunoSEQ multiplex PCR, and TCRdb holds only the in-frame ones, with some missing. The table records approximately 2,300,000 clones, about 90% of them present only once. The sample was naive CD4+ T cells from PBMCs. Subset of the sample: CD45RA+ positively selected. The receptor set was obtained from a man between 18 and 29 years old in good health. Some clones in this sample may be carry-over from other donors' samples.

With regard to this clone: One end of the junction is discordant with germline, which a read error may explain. CDR3 bases: TGCGTCAGCAGCCAGGCCGGGACAGGGTATAGGTCTGGGGCCAACGTCCTGACTTTC. Amino acid sequence: CVSSQAGTGYRSGANVLTF. The V call is TRBV4-1, the J call TRBJ2-6; TRBD1 matches at 9 bases. The CDR3 runs 19 residues. Per the germline V gene, CDR1 is MGHRA and CDR2 is YSYEKL.

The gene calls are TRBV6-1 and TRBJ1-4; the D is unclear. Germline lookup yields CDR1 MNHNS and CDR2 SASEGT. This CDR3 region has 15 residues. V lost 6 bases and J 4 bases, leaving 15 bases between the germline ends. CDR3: CASRAPGWGNEKLFF. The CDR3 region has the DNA TGTGCCAGCAGGGCGCCGGGATGGGGTAATGAAAAACTGTTTTTT.

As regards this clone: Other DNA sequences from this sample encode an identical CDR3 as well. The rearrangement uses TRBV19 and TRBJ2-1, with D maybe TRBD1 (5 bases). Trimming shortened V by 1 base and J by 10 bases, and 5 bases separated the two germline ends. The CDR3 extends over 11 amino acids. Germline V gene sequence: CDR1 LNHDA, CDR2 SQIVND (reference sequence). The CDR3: CASSIGQEQFF. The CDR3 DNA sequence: TGTGCCAGTAGTATAGGACAGGAGCAGTTCTTC.

CDR3 sequence (DNA): TGTGCCAGCAGTTCTTTAGGGGACCCCAATCAGCCCCAGCATTTT. This codes for CASSSLGDPNQPQHF. This chain uses TRBV28 with TRBJ1-5; possibly TRBD1 for D (5 bases). V dropped 4 bases and J dropped 3 bases, with 13 bases sitting between them. This CDR3 is 15 amino acids long. In germline, CDR1 is MDHEN, CDR2 SYDVKM.